This T cell receptor beta chain was sequenced during a study of beta chain features in type 1 diabetes. Study-wide results and caveats: TCRB rearrangement may or may not be influenced by HLA type; here this remained unresolved.

In the case of this clone: Its antigen is unknown.

Expressed TCRB transcripts were sequenced because the isolated RNA had all been reverse transcribed beforehand. This table comes from immunoSEQ multiplex PCR, and its TCRdb copy is limited to in-frame clones, with some not included. The data contain about 240,000 clones, around a quarter of them singletons. Looked up from germline, CDR1 is SNHLY and CDR2 is FYNNEI. V lost 5 bases and J lost 5, with 12 bases in between. This CDR3 comprises 13 residues. This sequence joins TRBV2 and TRBJ2-5; tentative D call: TRBD2 (6 bases). Sequenced: central memory CD4+ T cells from blood. The clonotype originates from a man aged 25-40 years in good health. CDR3 DNA: TGTGCCAGCAGTCCTCTAGCGACCGAGACCCAGTACTTC. Residues: CASSPLATETQYF. Using reference TRBV2 and TRBJ2-5 for the parts outside the CDR3, the full variable domain is EPEVTQTPSHQVTQMGQEVILRCVPISNHLYFYWYRQILGQKVEFLVSFYNNEISEKSEIFDDQFSVERPDGSNFTLKIRSTKLEDSAMYFCASSPLATETQYFGPGTRLLVL.